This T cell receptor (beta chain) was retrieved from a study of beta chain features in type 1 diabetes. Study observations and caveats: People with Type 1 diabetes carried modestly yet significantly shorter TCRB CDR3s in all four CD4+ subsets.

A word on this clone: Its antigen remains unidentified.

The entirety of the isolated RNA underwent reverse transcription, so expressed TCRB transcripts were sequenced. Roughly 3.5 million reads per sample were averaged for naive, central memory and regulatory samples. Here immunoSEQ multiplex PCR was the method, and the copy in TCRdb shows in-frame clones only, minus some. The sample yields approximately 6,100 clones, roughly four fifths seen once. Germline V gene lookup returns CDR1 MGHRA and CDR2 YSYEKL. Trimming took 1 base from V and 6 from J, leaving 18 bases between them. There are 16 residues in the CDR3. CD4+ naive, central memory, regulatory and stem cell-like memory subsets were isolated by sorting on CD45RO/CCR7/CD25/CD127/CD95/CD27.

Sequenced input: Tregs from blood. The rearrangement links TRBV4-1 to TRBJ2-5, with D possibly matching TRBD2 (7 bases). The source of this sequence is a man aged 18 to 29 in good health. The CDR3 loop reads CASSQGGTTGGQTQYF. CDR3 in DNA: TGCGCCAGCAGCCAAGGAGGGACAACGGGGGGTCAGACCCAGTACTTC.